One and the same sample provided the 29 T cell receptor beta chains below, sequenced in a study of blood T cell repertoires in COVID-19. Sequencing was performed with immunoSEQ multiplex PCR; in TCRdb, only in-frame clones are kept and a portion is missing. Counted here are around 60,000 clones, 81% occurring once; the ten biggest clones make up under 30%. The sequenced sample was peripheral blood. These receptors were collected from a woman aged 80 or over with active or convalescent COVID-19.

The chain is built from TRBV7-2 and TRBJ1-2; 8 positions agree with TRBD1. In germline, CDR1 is SGHTA, CDR2 FQGNSA. Trimming removed 4 bases from V and 4 bases from J; junction bases left unmatched: 8. This CDR3 comprises 15 residues. The CDR3 is CASSSSGTGGYGYTF. DNA for the CDR3: TGTGCCAGCAGCTCATCCGGGACAGGCGGCTATGGCTACACCTTC.

The chain carries TRBV5-6 and TRBJ2-2, with TRBD2 as a possible D gene (5 bases). Per the germline V gene, CDR1 is SGHDT and CDR2 is YYEEEE. V lost 3 bases, J lost 6 bases, and 12 bases lay in between. The CDR3 totals 14 residues. CDR3 protein: CASSSAGGPGELFF. CDR3 coding DNA: TGTGCCAGCAGCTCCGCGGGTGGTCCCGGGGAGCTGTTTTTT. The full variable domain, completed using reference TRBV5-6 and TRBJ2-2, is DAGVTQSPTHLIKTRGQQVTLRCSPKSGHDTVSWYQQALGQGPQFIFQYYEEEERQRGNFPDRFSGHQFPNYSSELNVNALLLGDSALYLCASSSAGGPGELFFGEGSRLTVL.

The gene calls are TRBV7-2 and TRBJ1-2; 7 positions match TRBD1. The CDR3 loop spans 13 amino acids. CDR1 SGHTA and CDR2 FQGNSA come from the germline V gene. The trim removed 11 bases at V and 2 bases at J, leaving 8 bases unmatched. As DNA, the CDR3 is TGTGCCGGAGGTGGACAGGCCAACTATGGCTACACCTTC. Its protein is CAGGGQANYGYTF.

J is TRBJ1-1 and V is TRBV6-2 or TRBV6-3; no clear D gene. Germline V CDR1 and CDR2: MNHEY, SVGEGT. This CDR3 comprises 14 residues. Trimming shortened V by 2 bases and J by 1 base, and 8 bases separated the two germline ends. The CDR3 sequence is CASSYRDGNTEAFF. The CDR3 DNA reads TGTGCCAGCAGTTACCGGGATGGGAACACTGAAGCTTTCTTT.

The rearrangement uses TRBV6-1 and TRBJ2-5; D perhaps matches TRBD2 (5 bases). The CDR3 consists of 16 residues. V was pared by 4 bases and J by 0 bases, with 15 bases between. The V gene's germline CDR1 is MNHNS and CDR2 SASEGT. The CDR3 nucleotides are TGTGCCAGCAGTGCTGGTGGACTGGTGTACCAAGAGACCCAGTACTTC. Protein: CASSAGGLVYQETQYF.

This clone was counted once. This chain joins TRBV5-1 and TRBJ1-1, with D possibly TRBD1 on 6 matching bases. Trimming cost V 4 bases and J 4 bases, with 14 bases left between them. The CDR3 is 14 residues long. Looked up from germline, CDR1 is SGHRS and CDR2 is YFSETQ. CDR3 DNA sequence: TGCGCCAGCAGCCAAGGACAGTCGGGCACTGAAGCTTTCTTT. It is translated as CASSQGQSGTEAFF.

The V gene is TRBV7-8, the J gene TRBJ2-7; 7 bases align to TRBD2. Trimming took 4 bases from V and 2 from J; bases not matched to a gene: 5. The CDR3 spans 14 residues. Germline lookup yields CDR1 SGHVS and CDR2 FQNEAQ. Written as DNA, the CDR3 is TGTGCCAGCAGCTCAACCGGGACTACCTACGAGCAGTACTTC. Amino acids: CASSSTGTTYEQYF.

The chain recombines TRBV6-1 with TRBJ2-6, with TRBD1 matching 10 bases. After removal of 4 bases from V and 1 base from J, the junction contained 4 bases not matched to a gene. From germline, CDR1 is MNHNS and CDR2 SASEGT. This CDR3 comprises 17 residues. The CDR3 loop is CASSVRDRGSGANVLTF. In DNA, the CDR3 is TGTGCCAGCAGTGTCCGGGACAGGGGTTCTGGGGCCAACGTCCTGACTTTC.

This sequence joins TRBV18 and TRBJ1-2, with TRBD1 as a possible D gene (5 bases). Germline CDR1 and CDR2: KGHSH and LQKENI. V was clipped by 4 bases and J by 9 bases, with 12 bases between them. The CDR3 extends over 12 amino acids. CDR3 bases: TGTGCCAGCTCACGTGGGCCAGGGAGCTACACCTTC. Amino acid sequence: CASSRGPGSYTF.

V and J are TRBV28 and TRBJ1-2; 9 positions agree with TRBD1. The germline gives CDR1 MDHEN, CDR2 SYDVKM. The CDR3 loop spans 15 amino acids. The V gene end was trimmed by 7 bases and the J gene end by 0 bases; junction bases not matched to a gene: 6. The CDR3 nucleotides are TGTGCCAGCATTCAAGGGACAGGGACTAACTATGGCTACACCTTC. This translates into CASIQGTGTNYGYTF.

The chain employs TRBV7-6 and TRBJ2-1, with 9 positions matching TRBD2. CDR1 and CDR2 (germline): SGHVS, FNYEAQ. The V gene end was trimmed by 4 bases and the J gene end by 9 bases; junction bases not matched to a gene: 10. The CDR3 loop spans 15 amino acids. The CDR3 nucleotides are TGTGCCAGCAGCTCGACTAGCGGCACTGGGGGTGAGCAGTTCTTC. Its protein is CASSSTSGTGGEQFF. Full variable domain (missing parts from reference TRBV7-6 and TRBJ2-1): GAGVSQSPRYKVTKRGQDVALRCDPISGHVSLYWYRQALGQGPEFLTYFNYEAQQDKSGLPNDRFSAERPEGSISTLTIQRTEQRDSAMYRCASSSTSGTGGEQFFGPGTRLTVL.

This clone appeared once. The V call is TRBV3-1 (or the pseudogene TRBV3-2), the J call TRBJ1-2; D gene uncertain. CDR1 and CDR2 (germline): LGHDT, YNNKEL (reference sequence). The V gene lost 8 bases and the J gene lost 2 bases, with 15 bases spanning the gap. The CDR3 covers 14 residues. This CDR3 is CASGGDRPNYGYTF. CDR3 coding DNA: TGTGCCAGCGGCGGAGACCGACCCAACTATGGCTACACCTTC.

This chain joins TRBV19 and TRBJ1-1, with 7 bases lining up with TRBD1. Trimming removed 6 bases from V and 7 bases from J; junction bases left unmatched: 11. Per the germline V gene, CDR1 is LNHDA and CDR2 is SQIVND (reference sequence). This CDR3 is 14 amino acids long. CDR3 in amino acids: CASSQQGTRHEAFF. Here the CDR3 DNA reads TGTGCCAGTAGCCAACAGGGGACACGGCATGAAGCTTTCTTT.

The CDR3 DNA reads TGCGCCAGCAGCCTCCAGGGACAGGACTCCTACGAGCAGTACTTC. This encodes CASSLQGQDSYEQYF. The rearrangement links TRBV4-3 to TRBJ2-7; 8 bases align to TRBD1. The CDR3 is 15 residues long. V dropped 4 bases and J dropped 0; count of bases not matched to a gene: 5. Germline V lookup: CDR1 LGHNA, CDR2 YSLEER.

The chain combines TRBV4-3 with TRBJ1-2, with D possibly TRBD1 on 6 matching bases. The length of the CDR3 is 15 residues. The V gene's germline CDR1 is LGHNA and CDR2 YSLEER. V shed 0 bases and J shed 4 bases, with 12 bases lying between them. CDR3: CASSQEGGQGYGYTF. The CDR3 bases are TGCGCCAGCAGCCAAGAGGGGGGGCAGGGCTATGGCTACACCTTC.

The chain's CDR3 is CSVEVGGETQYF. The DNA for the CDR3 is TGCAGCGTTGAAGTCGGGGGAGAGACCCAGTACTTC. The chain is built from TRBV29-1 and TRBJ2-5; TRBD2 is a possible D gene (6 bases). CDR1 and CDR2 from the germline V gene are SQVTM and ANQGSEA. Trimming took off 1 base at V and 4 bases at J, with 7 bases between the two ends. The CDR3 is made up of 12 amino acids.

The rearrangement uses TRBV2 and TRBJ2-5; 9 nucleotides agree with TRBD2. J lost 6 bases, V lost 0 bases, and 11 bases had no gene match. CDR1 is SNHLY and CDR2 is FYNNEI in the germline V gene. The CDR3 is made up of 17 amino acids. The DNA of the CDR3 is TGTGCCAGCAGTGAAGCGCTTAGCCTAGCGGGGACAAAGACCCAGTACTTC. This encodes CASSEALSLAGTKTQYF.

The V gene is TRBV5-4, the J gene TRBJ1-3; D might be TRBD1 (5 bases). This CDR3 region has 16 residues. Germline CDR1 is SGHNT and CDR2 is YYREEE (reference sequence). V lost 4 bases to trimming and J lost 0 bases, with 14 bases between them. CDR3 coding DNA: TGTGCCAGCAGCGGAGGGACGCTGGACTCTGGAAACACCATATATTTT. It translates to CASSGGTLDSGNTIYF.

The chain employs TRBV10-2 and TRBJ1-2, with 7 bases aligning to TRBD1. The CDR3 covers 15 residues. CDR1 WSHSY and CDR2 SAAADI come from the germline V gene. V gave up 2 bases and J gave up 2 bases; unmatched junction bases: 5. The CDR3 loop is CASSERGRDNYGYTF. CDR3 nucleotide sequence: TGCGCCAGCAGTGAGAGGGGGCGAGACAACTATGGCTACACCTTC.

CDR3 residues: CASSLVRGGSEAFF. As DNA, the CDR3 is TGTGCCAGCAGCCTCGTGCGCGGAGGATCTGAAGCTTTCTTT. J is TRBJ1-1 and V is TRBV5-6; D uncertain. V lost 4 bases to trimming and J lost 6 bases, with 16 bases between them. CDR3 length: 14 residues. Germline loops: CDR1 SGHDT, CDR2 YYEEEE.

The chain couples TRBV19 to TRBJ1-4, with 7 bases matching TRBD1. The CDR3 is 14 amino acids. J gave up 7 bases and V 6 bases, and 8 bases lay outside the gene matches. Germline V lookup: CDR1 LNHDA, CDR2 SQIVND (reference sequence). The CDR3 here is CASRPRQGGEKLFF. The CDR3, as DNA: TGTGCCAGTAGACCTCGACAGGGAGGTGAAAAACTGTTTTTT.

The chain combines TRBV13 with TRBJ1-6; D gene unclear. This CDR3 spans 13 amino acids. Trimming pared 0 bases from V and 6 bases from J, leaving 3 bases between. Germline V lookup: CDR1 PRHDT, CDR2 FYEKMQ (reference sequence). The CDR3 loop is CASSLGSNSPLHF. CDR3 coding DNA: TGTGCCAGCAGCTTAGGCAGTAATTCACCCCTCCACTTT.

This chain connects TRBV2 to TRBJ1-4, with D possibly matching TRBD1 (5 bases). This CDR3 spans 15 amino acids. Trimming left V 7 bases short and J 7 bases short, with 19 bases between. Germline CDR1 is SNHLY and CDR2 is FYNNEI. This chain's CDR3 is CASTAGGENSEKLFF. As DNA, the CDR3 is TGTGCCAGCACCGCCGGAGGGGAAAATAGTGAAAAACTGTTTTTT.

The CDR3 protein is CASSVEQGYGYTF. In nucleotides, the CDR3 is TGTGCCAGCAGCGTAGAACAGGGCTATGGCTACACCTTC. This chain joins TRBV9 and TRBJ1-2, with TRBD1 as a possible D gene (6 bases). V lost 0 bases, J lost 4 bases, and 7 bases lay in between. The germline V gene has CDR1 SGDLS and CDR2 YYNGEE. CDR3 length: 13 amino acids.

The CDR3 DNA reads as TGTGCCGGCACCCGCAGGGGGAGCTATGGCTACACCTTC. Translating gives CAGTRRGSYGYTF. The rearrangement links TRBV5-8 to TRBJ1-2; 7 nucleotides line up with TRBD1. Germline CDR1 reads SGHTS; CDR2 reads YDEGEE. The CDR3 is 13 amino acids. V lost 10 bases and J lost 4; bases outside the gene matches: 10.

The CDR3 DNA reads as TGTGCCAGCAGCCAAGAGAGCTCCTACGAGCAGTACTTC. Translated, it gives CASSQESSYEQYF. The chain recombines TRBV4-2 with TRBJ2-7; no definite D call. The CDR3 runs to 13 residues. V lost 0 bases and J 0 bases, leaving 3 bases between the germline ends. CDR1 and CDR2 from the germline V gene are LGHNA and YNFKEQ.

The chain joins TRBV6-5 to TRBJ1-5; D perhaps matches TRBD1 (6 bases). The ends were cut back, 4 bases at V and 4 bases at J, with 11 bases in the middle. Germline V gives CDR1 MNHEY, CDR2 SVGAGI. This CDR3 is 14 amino acids long. The CDR3 DNA follows: TGTGCCAGCAGTTCTACCCAGGGGAATCAGCCCCAGCATTTT. Translating it yields CASSSTQGNQPQHF.

This chain uses TRBV24-1 with TRBJ2-1; 10 bases line up with TRBD1. Looked up from germline, CDR1 is KGHDR and CDR2 is SFDVKD. The V and J ends lost 4 bases and 7 bases, in that order; junction bases with no gene match: 6. The CDR3 runs to 15 residues. Here the CDR3 reads CATSETGQGGNEQFF. As DNA, the CDR3 is TGTGCCACCAGTGAAACAGGACAGGGGGGGAATGAGCAGTTCTTC.

The chain uses TRBV25-1 and TRBJ1-1; TRBD1 agrees at 10 bases. The V gene's germline CDR1 is MGHDK and CDR2 SYGVNS. V gave up 7 bases and J gave up 11 bases; unmatched junction bases: 10. The CDR3 has 13 residues. CDR3 region: CASTGQGGIGAFF. DNA of the CDR3: TGTGCCAGCACCGGACAGGGGGGGATAGGGGCTTTCTTT.